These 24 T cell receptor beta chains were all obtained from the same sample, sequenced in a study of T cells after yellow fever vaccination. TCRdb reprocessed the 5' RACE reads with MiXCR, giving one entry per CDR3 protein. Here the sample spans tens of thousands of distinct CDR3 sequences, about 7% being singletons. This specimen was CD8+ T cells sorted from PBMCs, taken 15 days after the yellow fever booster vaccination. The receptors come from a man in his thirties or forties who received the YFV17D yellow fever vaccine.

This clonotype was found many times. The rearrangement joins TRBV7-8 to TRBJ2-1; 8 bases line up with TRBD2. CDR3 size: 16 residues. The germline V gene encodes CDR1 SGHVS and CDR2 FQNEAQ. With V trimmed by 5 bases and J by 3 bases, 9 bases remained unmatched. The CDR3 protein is CASSVVGREVYNEQFF. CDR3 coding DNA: TGTGCCAGCAGCGTAGTGGGGCGGGAGGTCTACAATGAGCAGTTCTTC.

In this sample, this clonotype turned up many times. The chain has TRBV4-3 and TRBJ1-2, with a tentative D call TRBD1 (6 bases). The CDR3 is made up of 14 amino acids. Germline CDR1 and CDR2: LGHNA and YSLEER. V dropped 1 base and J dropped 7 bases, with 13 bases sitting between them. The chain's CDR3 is CASSQVLGAIGYTF. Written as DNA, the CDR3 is TGCGCCAGCAGCCAAGTATTGGGGGCGATTGGCTACACCTTC.

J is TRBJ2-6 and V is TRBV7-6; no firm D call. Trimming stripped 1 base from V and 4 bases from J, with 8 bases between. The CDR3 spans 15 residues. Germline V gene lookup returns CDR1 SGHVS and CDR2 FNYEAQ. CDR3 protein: CASSLGISGANVLTF. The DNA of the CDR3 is TGTGCCAGCAGCTTAGGCATTTCCGGGGCCAACGTCCTGACTTTC.

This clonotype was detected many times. The CDR3: CASSSRTSGSYEQFF. The CDR3 coding sequence is TGTGCCAGCAGCTCCAGGACTAGCGGGAGTTACGAGCAGTTCTTC. This chain connects TRBV11-3 to TRBJ2-1, with TRBD2 matching over 13 bases. The ends lost 4 bases at V and 10 bases at J; junction bases unmatched: 7. In germline, CDR1 is SGHNT, CDR2 YENEEA. This CDR3 is 15 amino acids long.

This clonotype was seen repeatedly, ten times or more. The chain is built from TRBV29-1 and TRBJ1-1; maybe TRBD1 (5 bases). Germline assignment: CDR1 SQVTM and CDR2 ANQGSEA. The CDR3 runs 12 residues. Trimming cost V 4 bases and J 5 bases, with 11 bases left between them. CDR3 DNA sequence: TGCAGCGTTGTAGTCGGGGGAACTGAAGCTTTCTTT. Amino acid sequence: CSVVVGGTEAFF.

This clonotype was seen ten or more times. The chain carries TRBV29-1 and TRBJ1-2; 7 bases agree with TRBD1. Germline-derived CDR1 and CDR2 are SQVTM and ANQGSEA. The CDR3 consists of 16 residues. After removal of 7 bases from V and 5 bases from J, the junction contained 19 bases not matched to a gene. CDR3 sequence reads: CSAQGETGQLTYGYTF. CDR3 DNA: TGCAGCGCCCAGGGGGAAACGGGACAGCTGACTTATGGCTACACCTTC.

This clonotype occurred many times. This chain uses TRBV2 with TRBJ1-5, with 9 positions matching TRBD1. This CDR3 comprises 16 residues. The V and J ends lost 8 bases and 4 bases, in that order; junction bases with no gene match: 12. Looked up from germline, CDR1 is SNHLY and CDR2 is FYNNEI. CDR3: CASYPGQGETNQPQHF. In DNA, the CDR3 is TGTGCCAGCTATCCGGGACAGGGAGAAACTAATCAGCCCCAGCATTTT.

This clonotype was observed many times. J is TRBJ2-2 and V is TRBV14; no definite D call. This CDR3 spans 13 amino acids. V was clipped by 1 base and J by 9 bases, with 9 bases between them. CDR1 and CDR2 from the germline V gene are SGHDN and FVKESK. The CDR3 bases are TGTGCCAGCAGCCAAGTGCTCGGGTGGGAGCTGTTTTTT. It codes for CASSQVLGWELFF.

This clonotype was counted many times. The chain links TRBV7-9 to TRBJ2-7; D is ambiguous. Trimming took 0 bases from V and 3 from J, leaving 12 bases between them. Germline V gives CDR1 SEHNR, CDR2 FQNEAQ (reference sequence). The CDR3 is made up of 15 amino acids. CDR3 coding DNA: TGTGCCAGCAGCTTAGCGTCTTTTCAAAACTACGAGCAGTACTTC. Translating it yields CASSLASFQNYEQYF.

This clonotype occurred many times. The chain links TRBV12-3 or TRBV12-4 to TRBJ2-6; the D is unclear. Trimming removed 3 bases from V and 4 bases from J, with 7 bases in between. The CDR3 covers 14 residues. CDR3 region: CASSFGQGANVLTF. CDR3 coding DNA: TGTGCCAGCAGTTTCGGGCAGGGGGCCAACGTCCTGACTTTC.

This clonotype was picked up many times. The CDR3 nucleotides are TGTGCCAGCAGTTTAGAGTCGGAGAACAATGAGCAGTTCTTC. It codes for CASSLESENNEQFF. V gene TRBV12-3 or TRBV12-4 combines with J gene TRBJ2-1; no firm D call. V gave up 1 base and J gave up 5 bases, with 9 bases separating them. The CDR3 runs to 14 residues.

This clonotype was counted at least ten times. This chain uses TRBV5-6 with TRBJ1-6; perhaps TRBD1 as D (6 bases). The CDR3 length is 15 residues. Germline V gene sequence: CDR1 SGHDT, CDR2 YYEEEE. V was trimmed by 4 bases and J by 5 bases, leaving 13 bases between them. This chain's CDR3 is CASSMGHRNNSPLHF. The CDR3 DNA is TGTGCCAGCAGCATGGGACACCGAAATAATTCACCCCTCCACTTT.

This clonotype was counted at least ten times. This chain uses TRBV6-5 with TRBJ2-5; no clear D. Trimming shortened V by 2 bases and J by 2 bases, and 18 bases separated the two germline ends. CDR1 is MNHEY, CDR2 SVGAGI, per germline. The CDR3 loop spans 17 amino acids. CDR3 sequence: CASSYERLPIMQETQYF. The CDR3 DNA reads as TGTGCCAGCAGTTACGAGAGACTTCCGATTATGCAAGAGACCCAGTACTTC.

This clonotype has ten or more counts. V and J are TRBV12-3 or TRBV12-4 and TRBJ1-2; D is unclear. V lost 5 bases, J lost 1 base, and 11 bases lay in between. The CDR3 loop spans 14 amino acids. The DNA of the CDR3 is TGTGCCAGCAGTGCGCATCGGGTTAACTATGGCTACACCTTC. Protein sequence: CASSAHRVNYGYTF.

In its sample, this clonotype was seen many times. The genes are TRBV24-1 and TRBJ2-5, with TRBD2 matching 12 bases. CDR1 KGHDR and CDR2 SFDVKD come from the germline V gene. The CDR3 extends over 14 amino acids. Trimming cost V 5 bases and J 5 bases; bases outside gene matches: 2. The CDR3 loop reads CATSGLAGVETQYF. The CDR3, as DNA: TGTGCCACCAGTGGACTAGCGGGAGTTGAGACCCAGTACTTC.

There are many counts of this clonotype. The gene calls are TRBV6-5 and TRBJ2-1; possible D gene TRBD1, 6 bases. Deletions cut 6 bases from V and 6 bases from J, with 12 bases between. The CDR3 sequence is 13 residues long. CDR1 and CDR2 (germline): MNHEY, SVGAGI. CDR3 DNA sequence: TGTGCCAGCAGGTGGACAGAAACCAATGAGCAGTTCTTC. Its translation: CASRWTETNEQFF.

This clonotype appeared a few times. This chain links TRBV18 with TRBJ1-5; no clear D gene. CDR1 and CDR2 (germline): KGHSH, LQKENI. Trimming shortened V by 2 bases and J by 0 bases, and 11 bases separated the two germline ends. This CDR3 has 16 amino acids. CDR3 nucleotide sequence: TGTGCCAGCTCACCAGAGGCAGGCGTTAGCAATCAGCCCCAGCATTTT. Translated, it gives CASSPEAGVSNQPQHF.

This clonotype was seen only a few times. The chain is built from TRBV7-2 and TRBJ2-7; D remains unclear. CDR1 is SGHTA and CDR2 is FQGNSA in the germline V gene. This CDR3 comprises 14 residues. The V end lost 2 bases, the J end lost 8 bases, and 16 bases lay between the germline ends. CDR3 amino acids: CASSLISPLEKQYF. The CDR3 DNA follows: TGTGCCAGCAGCTTAATTTCCCCGCTAGAAAAGCAGTACTTC.

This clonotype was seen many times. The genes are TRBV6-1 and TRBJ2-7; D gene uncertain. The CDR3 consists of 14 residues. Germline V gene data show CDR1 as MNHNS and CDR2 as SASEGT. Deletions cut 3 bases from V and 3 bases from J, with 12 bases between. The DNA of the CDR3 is TGTGCCAGCAGTGACACCGAGCTGGACTACGAGCAGTACTTC. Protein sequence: CASSDTELDYEQYF.

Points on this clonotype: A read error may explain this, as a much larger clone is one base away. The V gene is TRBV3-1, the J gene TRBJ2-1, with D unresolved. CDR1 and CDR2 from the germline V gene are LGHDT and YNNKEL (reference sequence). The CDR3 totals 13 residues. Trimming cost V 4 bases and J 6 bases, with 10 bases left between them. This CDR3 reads CASSRGLINEQFF. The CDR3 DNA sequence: TGTGCCAGCAGCCGAGGTCTAATCAATGAGCAGTTCTTC.

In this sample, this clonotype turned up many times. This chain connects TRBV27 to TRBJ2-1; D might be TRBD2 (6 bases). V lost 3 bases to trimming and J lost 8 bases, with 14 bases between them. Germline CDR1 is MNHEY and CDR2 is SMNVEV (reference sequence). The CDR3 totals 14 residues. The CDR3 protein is CASSLASDLDEQFF. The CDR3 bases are TGTGCCAGCAGTTTGGCTAGCGATCTAGATGAGCAGTTCTTC.

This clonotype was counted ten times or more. CDR3 DNA: TGTGCCAGCACCGGTGGAGGATACAATGAGCAGTTCTTC. Translating it yields CASTGGGYNEQFF. This sequence joins TRBV6-1 and TRBJ2-1; possibly TRBD2 for D (5 bases). Between the trimmed V and J ends, which lost 7 bases and 4 bases, there was a span of 11 bases. The CDR3 has 13 amino acids. Germline loops: CDR1 MNHNS, CDR2 SASEGT.

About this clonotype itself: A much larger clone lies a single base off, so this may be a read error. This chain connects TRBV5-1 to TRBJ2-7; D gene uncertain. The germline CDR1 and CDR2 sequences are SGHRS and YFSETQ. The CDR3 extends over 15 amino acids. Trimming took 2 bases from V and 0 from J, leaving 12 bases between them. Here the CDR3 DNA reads TGCGCCAGCAGCTTCGATAGGGCCTCCTCCTACGAGCAGTACTTC. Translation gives CASSFDRASSYEQYF. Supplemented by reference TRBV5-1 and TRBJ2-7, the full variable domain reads KAGVTQTPRYLIKTRGQQVTLSCSPISGHRSVSWYQQTPGQGLQFLFEYFSETQRNKGNFPGRFSGRQFSNSRSEMNVSTLELGDSALYLCASSFDRASSYEQYFGPGTRLTVT.

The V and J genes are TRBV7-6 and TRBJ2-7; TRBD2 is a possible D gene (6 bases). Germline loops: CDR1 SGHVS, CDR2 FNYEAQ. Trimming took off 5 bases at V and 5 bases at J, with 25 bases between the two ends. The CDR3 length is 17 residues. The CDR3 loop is CASSLYGGVTSADEQYF. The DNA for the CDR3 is TGTGCCAGCAGCCTATACGGGGGAGTAACGTCTGCGGACGAGCAGTACTTC. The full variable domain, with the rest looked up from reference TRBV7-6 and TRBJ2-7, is GAGVSQSPRYKVTKRGQDVALRCDPISGHVSLYWYRQALGQGPEFLTYFNYEAQQDKSGLPNDRFSAERPEGSISTLTIQRTEQRDSAMYRCASSLYGGVTSADEQYFGPGTRLTVT.